This T cell receptor (beta chain) was found in a study of cytomegalovirus exposure and HLA in healthy donors (dated by TCRdb to 2017 to 2019). About the investigation overall: An earlier analysis of approximately 600 of the donors reported 250 to 300 Gb of sequence data and approximately 110 million unique TCR beta sequences from about 200 million T cells. The later analysis used no new phenotypic data to find candidate immune exposures, relying instead on TCR beta sequences and their occurrence across donors. HLA typing included class I and class II loci at four-digit resolution. Roughly 5 DR-DQ haplotypes were handled as single units for association and clustering because linkage in the cohort was strong. The study profiled the T cell repertoires of under 850 subjects by immunosequencing and related them to cytomegalovirus serostatus. A later analysis re-examined previously published TCR beta repertoires from around 670 donors and added high-resolution HLA genotyping to investigate patterns of TCR occurrence. A later genetic analysis took genome-wide SNP genotypes for about three fifths of the 666 donors and used that subset as a discovery cohort. Among some 410 genotyped donors of the cohort, an average of about 240,000 unique TCR beta nucleotide sequences were sequenced per donor, roughly 20% of them non-productive. An early release that covered some 640 HLA-typed donors contained 250 to 350 gigabases of sequencing data and about 84 million unique TCR sequences. The study aimed to test whether signatures of past pathogen exposure could be identified by cataloging public T cell receptors. Donor age, sex, ethnicity and CMV serostatus were compiled alongside the repertoire data. In addition to the first cohort of around 670 subjects, a separate validation cohort of approximately 130 different subjects was used. An earlier analysis of fewer than 750 of the donors used high-throughput TCR beta sequencing to judge whether each TCR beta V gene segment behaved as functional or pseudogenic. Of the 300 to 500 genotyped donors, 75% to 85% were placed in the genetic ancestry cluster associated with self-reported Caucasian donors. To predict cytomegalovirus infection status, the study combined high-throughput TCR immunosequencing, statistical association of individual TCRs with disease status, and machine learning. All discovery cohort repertoires had been generated on a single sequencing platform. Typing coverage varied by locus: roughly 629-640 donors for A, B, C, DRB1 and DQB1; roughly 510 for DQA1; approximately 610 for DPA1; fewer than 480 for DPB1.

What the study reported, not specific to this receptor: Cytomegalovirus status was reported to be diagnosed by the classifier with high specificity and sensitivity in both the original and validation cohorts. According to a later analysis, parvovirus B19, influenza, CMV and Epstein-Barr virus appeared linked to several top co-occurrence clusters. An association between a missense DCLRE1C variant and V-gene and J-gene trimming of TCR beta chains was found in a later genetic analysis and replicated in an independent cohort. For the cohort, immune exposure information was limited to CMV serostatus. The authors suggested that the approach could potentially be generalized to other disease states and immunological phenotypes. A further reported finding was that TCR beta sequences accurately predicted the HLA-A and HLA-B alleles for most subjects in the first cohort. Most TCR sequences were observed very rarely across donors, whereas some public TCRs were present in many individuals. In an earlier analysis of 587 of the donors, most TCR beta V segments appeared in productive rearrangements about 87% or about 30% of the time, broadly matching IMGT annotations. A later analysis found that TCR association rates varied across HLA loci, with DRB1 alleles showing the most associated TCRs and HLA-C alleles the fewest. A cluster of highly shared sequence variants was judged likely to be a technical artifact of the sequencing pipeline. A few of the identified cytomegalovirus-associated TCR beta chains were confirmed in vitro to be specific for cytomegalovirus antigens. Roughly uniform sequencing depth across donors was assumed in presence/absence analyses, although this assumption may not hold. This cohort had only TCR beta chains sequenced, and the lack of alpha or paired-chain data limited which features could be detected. Because counts were too low, around 17 rarely observed V segments, including chromosome 9 orphons, were left out of the earlier analysis of roughly 600 of the donors. In a later analysis, HLA-associated TCR beta chains were found to be more clonally expanded and to have lower generation probabilities than equally common non-associated chains. Linkage disequilibrium might explain the correlated functional status among segregating V segments, but an unknown experimental factor could not be ruled out. Most CMV-associated TCR beta chains appeared to be HLA-restricted in a later analysis, and the HLA associations seemed to be driven largely by CMV exposure. A total of around 150 TCR beta chains were listed by the study as associated with cytomegalovirus. In a later genetic analysis, fewer N-insertions in productive TCRs were reported among donors in an Asian-associated ancestry cluster than the roughly 700-donor mean. When HLA alleles, especially DR and DQ, strongly co-occurred, attributing TCR associations to individual alleles was difficult. Specific HLA alleles were associated with 15,000 to 20,000 TCR beta sequences at a false discovery rate of 0.05 in a later analysis. The 87-base-pair reads could not distinguish some IMGT-functional V segments, including TRBV6-2 and TRBV6-3, so those segments were excluded. HLA typing was unavailable for some donors at each locus, so association tests used only the typed subset.

Library preparation was by the immunoSEQ multiplex PCR assay. For the multiplex PCR, a mixture combining 60 forward primers for TCR Vbeta segments and 13 reverse primers for TCR Jbeta segments was used. The CDR3 region of rearranged TCR beta genes was amplified from genomic DNA with a multiplex PCR assay. On the Illumina HiSeq System, the amplified TCR beta libraries were sequenced as 87-base-pair reads. Concerning the study's data processing: A later analysis counted about 80 million unique TCR beta chains across the 550 to 750 repertoires, and approximately 11 million of these chains were shared by at least two donors. Raw reads were error-corrected and collapsed into unique sequences with a nearest-neighbor algorithm that merged closely related sequences to remove PCR and sequencing errors. To assign V, D and J gene segments, CDR3 sequences were aligned to IMGT reference sequences. For a sequence to be retained, a match of at least six nucleotides to both a V gene segment and a J gene segment was required. Rearrangements were classified as productive when the CDR3 lacked stop codons and remained in frame with V and J, and all other rearrangements were classified as non-productive. CDR3 was defined according to IMGT convention as the region running from the second conserved V-encoded cysteine to the conserved J-encoded phenylalanine. Sequences without an unambiguous match to a single V gene segment were excluded from the earlier analysis of about 600 of the donors. In an earlier analysis of approximately 550 of the donors, V segments were called functional above 56.7% productive rearrangements and were called segregating when the between-donor standard deviation exceeded 5%. A statistical classification framework was built for diagnosing cytomegalovirus status from the catalog of TCR beta chain sequences. V and J gene assignment, in a later analysis, came from comparing TCR nucleotide sequences with IMGT/GENE-DB human TR gene sequences. The TCRdist pipeline was used in a later analysis to assign CDR3 sequences and most-parsimonious VDJ recombination scenarios. In a later analysis, each TCR beta chain was defined by its CDR3 amino acid sequence together with its V-gene family, and reads without a unique V-gene family were excluded. To address suspected cross-contamination and a sequencing artifact, a later analysis removed 450 to 700 highly shared, low-generation-probability nucleotide sequences. A later analysis calculated a clonal expansion index for each public chain from normalized within-repertoire ranks of inferred template counts. In a later analysis, generation probabilities were computed using a VDJ recombination model fitted to out-of-frame rearrangements, and the results were checked against IGoR. A later analysis scored TCR-TCR, TCR-HLA and TCR-CMV co-occurrence with hypergeometric tests, applying a repertoire-size bias correction to TCR pairs. In a later analysis, false discovery rates were estimated by permuting HLA or CMV assignments 20 times. In a later analysis, co-occurring TCRs were grouped using DBSCAN, and TCRdist sequence similarity was added for clustering within HLA-allele-positive subsets. Repertoires with fewer than 30,000 or more than 120,000 public chains, plus five repertoires with anomalous nucleotide sharing, were excluded from co-occurrence clustering. Here the immuneACCESS table is served through TCRdb, limited to in-frame sequences with V and J called. Missing clones are a known gap in these copies; in checked studies unresolved V genes cover under half, and the rest lacks a known reason. For V, J and clone size, that table is used; D and trimming come from the DNA. A total of 150,000 to 200,000 clones appear in this sample, about 80% of them only once. The top ten clonotypes cover roughly 2.1% of the sample.

The cohort consisted of 650 to 850 healthy bone marrow donors. At the time of sampling, all cohort members were nominally healthy, though unrecorded immune exposures were likely present. The donor was CMV seropositive and was included in the group of some 290 seropositive cohort members. Each donor provided a peripheral blood sample, and peripheral blood mononuclear cells were used for TCR beta sequencing. Genomic DNA was extracted from the blood cell samples with the Qiagen DNeasy Blood Extraction Kit. From its cysteine to its phenylalanine, the CDR3 spans 15 amino acids. The only DNA kept is the CDR3, 45 bases in frame from the first base. CDR1 and CDR2 (SGHTA, FQGTGA) derive from the germline V gene. Here V drops 1 base and J drops 5 bases, and the junction holds 7 bases not matched to any gene. About this clone itself: This receptor's antigen is unknown. Base-call qualities are not available, and no considerably larger clone is one nucleotide away.

In this chain, TRBV7-3 is recombined with TRBJ1-2, with 7 bases matching TRBD1. This TCR was recovered from a woman between 18 and 30 years old in good health and CMV-seropositive. Sequenced: PBMCs. Here is the DNA: TGTGCCAGCAGCTTAATGGCAGGGGGGTCTTATGGCTACACCTTC. Its coded protein is CASSLMAGGSYGYTF.